One sample yielded the 18 T cell receptor beta chains listed below, sequenced in a study of blood T cell repertoires in COVID-19. Only in-frame clones appear in the TCRdb table, and some are missing; sequencing was by immunoSEQ multiplex PCR. The sample lists 180,000 or so clones; 85% to 90% were seen once. Material for sequencing was peripheral blood. The receptors were sampled from a woman in her sixties with COVID-19, enrolled during active disease.

V and J are TRBV10-2 and TRBJ1-2; TRBD1 matches 9 bases. The CDR3 loop spans 14 amino acids. Germline V CDR1 and CDR2: WSHSY, SAAADI. V lost 5 bases to trimming and J lost 3 bases; unmatched junction nucleotides: 4. As DNA, the CDR3 is TGCGCCAGCAGTCTGACAGGGGGAGACTATGGCTACACCTTC. Translation gives CASSLTGGDYGYTF.

There are a few counts of this clone. J is TRBJ2-2 and V is TRBV19; TRBD1 agrees at 11 bases. V lost 2 bases, J lost 7 bases, and 6 bases stayed unmatched. This CDR3 is built from 16 residues. Germline CDR1 LNHDA, CDR2 SQIVND (reference sequence). The CDR3 bases are TGTGCCAGTAGTATAACAGGACAGGGGGCGAACGGGGAGCTGTTTTTT. It is translated as CASSITGQGANGELFF.

The rearrangement uses TRBV28 and TRBJ1-5; no definite D call. The CDR3 has 17 residues. CDR1 and CDR2 (germline): MDHEN, SYDVKM. Trimming removed 3 bases from V and 0 bases from J, with 15 bases in between. CDR3 residues: CASSFPGTGLSNQPQHF. CDR3 sequence (DNA): TGTGCCAGCAGTTTTCCGGGAACGGGCCTTAGCAATCAGCCCCAGCATTTT.

CDR3 bases: TGTGCCAGTAGTCCCACAGCGGGAGCGGGTGGTGAGCAGTTCTTC. Encoded protein: CASSPTAGAGGEQFF. V is TRBV19 and J is TRBJ2-1; 8 bases match TRBD2. The CDR3 covers 15 residues. The germline V gene has CDR1 LNHDA and CDR2 SQIVND (reference sequence). V lost 5 bases and J lost 9; bases outside the gene matches: 12. The whole variable domain, remainder taken from reference TRBV19 and TRBJ2-1, is DGGITQSPKYLFRKEGQNVTLSCEQNLNHDAMYWYRQDPGQGLRLIYYSQIVNDFQKGDIAEGYSVSREKKESFPLTVTSAQKNPTAFYLCASSPTAGAGGEQFFGPGTRLTVL.

The gene calls are TRBV9 and TRBJ2-3; 9 bases line up with TRBD2. Germline CDR1 is SGDLS and CDR2 is YYNGEE. The CDR3 covers 16 residues. Trimming removed 1 base from V and 4 bases from J; junction bases left unmatched: 7. CDR3 nucleotides: TGTGCCAGCAGCGTATTAGCGGGAGCTGGTCCAGATACGCAGTATTTT. The encoded protein is CASSVLAGAGPDTQYF. The full variable domain, completed using reference TRBV9 and TRBJ2-3, is DSGVTQTPKHLITATGQRVTLRCSPRSGDLSVYWYQQSLDQGLQFLIQYYNGEERAKGNILERFSAQQFPDLHSELNLSSLELGDSALYFCASSVLAGAGPDTQYFGPGTRLTVL.

The chain joins TRBV5-1 to TRBJ2-7; D possibly corresponds to TRBD2 (7 bases). Germline-derived CDR1 and CDR2 are SGHRS and YFSETQ. The CDR3 sequence is 15 residues long. The V and J ends lost 4 bases and 4 bases respectively, with 18 bases between them. CDR3 bases: TGCGCCAGCAGCATTGCGGTCGGGGGGCTATACGAGCAGTACTTC. Amino acid sequence: CASSIAVGGLYEQYF.

This rearrangement joins TRBV12-3 or TRBV12-4 to TRBJ2-5, with 9 bases identical to TRBD1. V lost 5 bases and J lost 7; bases outside the gene matches: 5. The CDR3 is made up of 13 amino acids. The CDR3 DNA is TGTGCCAGCAGTCCCGTGACAGGGGGGACCCAGTACTTC. Its translation is CASSPVTGGTQYF.

This chain links TRBV4-2 with TRBJ2-7, with 7 bases aligning to TRBD2. This CDR3 has 17 residues. Germline V gene lookup returns CDR1 LGHNA and CDR2 YNFKEQ. Unmatched junction bases numbered 9, after V lost 1 base and J lost 0 bases. CDR3 nucleotides: TGTGCCAGCAGCCAAGTAGGGCTAGCGGAGACCTCCTACGAGCAGTACTTC. Protein product: CASSQVGLAETSYEQYF.

The V gene is TRBV27, the J gene TRBJ1-1, with a weak D call TRBD1 (5 bases). Trimming took 5 bases from V and 7 from J, leaving 17 bases between them. CDR1 and CDR2 (germline): MNHEY, SMNVEV (reference sequence). The CDR3 covers 14 residues. CDR3 region: CASSTQGRLGEAFF. In DNA form, the CDR3 reads TGTGCCAGCAGTACCCAGGGTAGACTAGGTGAAGCTTTCTTT.

This chain connects TRBV6-2 or TRBV6-3 to TRBJ2-1; TRBD1 agrees at 8 bases. There are 13 residues in the CDR3. Germline values: CDR1 MNHEY, CDR2 SVGEGT. With V trimmed by 5 bases and J by 7 bases, 4 bases remained unmatched. The CDR3 nucleotides are TGTGCCAGCAGTAGGACAGGGCGGAATGAGCAGTTCTTC. It specifies CASSRTGRNEQFF.

This clone was detected a few times. This chain links TRBV7-3 with TRBJ2-7; 10 bases fit TRBD2. CDR3 size: 14 residues. Germline CDR1 is SGHTA and CDR2 is FQGTGA. With V trimmed by 5 bases and J by 5 bases, 6 bases remained unmatched. The CDR3 reads CASSKSGLANEQYF. In DNA form, the CDR3 reads TGTGCCAGCAGCAAGTCGGGACTAGCGAACGAGCAGTACTTC.

This clone was counted once. This rearrangement joins TRBV6-5 to TRBJ2-7; D is perhaps TRBD1 (5 bases). The V end was cut by 4 bases, the J end by 6 bases, with 19 bases between. This CDR3 has 15 amino acids. Germline lookup yields CDR1 MNHEY and CDR2 SVGAGI. The CDR3 sequence: CASSSPGRQGGEQYF. The DNA of the CDR3 is TGTGCCAGCAGTTCCCCAGGGCGGCAGGGCGGCGAGCAGTACTTC.

This clone was seen a handful of times. The rearrangement joins TRBV25-1 to TRBJ1-4; no definite D call. With 4 bases removed from V and 0 bases from J, the gap between germline ends came to 6 bases. The germline V gene has CDR1 MGHDK and CDR2 SYGVNS. This CDR3 spans 14 amino acids. CDR3 protein: CASSVLATNEKLFF. In DNA form, the CDR3 reads TGTGCCAGCAGTGTACTCGCAACTAATGAAAAACTGTTTTTT.

The CDR3 loop reads CASSPFRTGRGTEAFF. As DNA, the CDR3 is TGCGCCAGCAGCCCATTTAGGACAGGGAGGGGTACTGAAGCTTTCTTT. This sequence joins TRBV4-1 and TRBJ1-1; 8 bases align to TRBD1. The CDR3 has 16 residues. J lost 5 bases, V lost 4 bases, and 12 bases had no gene match. Germline V lookup: CDR1 MGHRA, CDR2 YSYEKL.

The rearrangement uses TRBV9 and TRBJ2-5; 8 bases align to TRBD1. The CDR3 extends over 15 amino acids. The V gene end was trimmed by 5 bases and the J gene end by 4 bases; junction bases not matched to a gene: 10. The germline V gene has CDR1 SGDLS and CDR2 YYNGEE. The CDR3 nucleotides are TGTGCCAGCAGTTGGGGCCAGGGGGCGACAGAGACCCAGTACTTC. Translation gives CASSWGQGATETQYF.

This chain joins TRBV3-1 (or the pseudogene TRBV3-2) and TRBJ1-5; TRBD1 is a possible D gene (6 bases). The V end lost 3 bases, the J end lost 2 bases, and 8 bases lay between the germline ends. The CDR3 is 14 amino acids. The germline CDR1 and CDR2 sequences are LGHDT and YNNKEL (reference sequence). CDR3 nucleotide sequence: TGTGCCAGCAGCCACCGACAGGGCAATCAGCCCCAGCATTTT. It yields the protein CASSHRQGNQPQHF.

V usage is TRBV11-3 and J usage is TRBJ1-6; maybe TRBD1 (5 bases). Germline CDR1 SGHNT, CDR2 YENEEA. Trimming removed 5 bases at V and 5 bases at J, with 13 bases between. The CDR3 sequence is 15 residues long. The CDR3 loop is CASSLTTVNNSPLHF. CDR3 nucleotides: TGTGCCAGCAGCCTCACGACAGTGAATAATTCACCCCTCCACTTT.

The chain combines TRBV24-1 with TRBJ2-3; 9 bases map to TRBD2. Trimming cost V 3 bases and J 3 bases; bases outside gene matches: 6. Germline lookup yields CDR1 KGHDR and CDR2 SFDVKD. The CDR3 consists of 16 residues. CDR3 sequence: CATSDRGLALTDTQYF. The CDR3 DNA reads TGTGCCACCAGTGATAGGGGACTAGCCTTAACAGATACGCAGTATTTT.